Each of the 25 T cell receptor beta chains below was sequenced from the same sample in a study of beta chain features in type 1 diabetes. For these TCRs, the target antigens are not known. Findings and limits, study-wide: There was a moderate but significant shortening of TCRB CDR3s in all four CD4+ subsets of Type 1 diabetes patients.

The investigators reverse transcribed all of the isolated RNA, so they sequenced expressed TCRB transcripts. Sequenced by immunoSEQ multiplex PCR; TCRdb stores in-frame clones only, minus some. Of around 650,000 clones in the sample, roughly 12% were seen once. The sequenced sample was naive CD4+ T cells from blood. The receptors derive from a man in his thirties or forties with type 1 diabetes.

This clone was seen only a few times. The chain links TRBV30 to TRBJ2-1; 8 bases align to TRBD2. The CDR3 is 16 residues long. After removal of 2 bases from V and 7 bases from J, the junction contained 13 bases not matched to a gene. Looked up from germline, CDR1 is GTSNPN and CDR2 is SVGIG (reference sequence). The CDR3 sequence is CAWSRPRGGRGNEQFF. The CDR3 DNA reads TGTGCCTGGAGTCGACCTCGGGGGGGCCGGGGAAATGAGCAGTTCTTC.

The rearrangement joins TRBV29-1 to TRBJ2-5, with 16 nucleotides matching TRBD2. The ends lost 6 bases at V and 2 bases at J; junction bases unmatched: 12. Germline V CDR1 and CDR2: SQVTM, ANQGSEA. CDR3 size: 18 residues. In DNA form, the CDR3 reads TGCAGCGTGCCGGGACTAGCGGGGGGGCGAAGGGAGCAAGAGACCCAGTACTTC. It translates to CSVPGLAGGRREQETQYF. The full variable domain, completed using reference TRBV29-1 and TRBJ2-5, is SAVISQKPSRDICQRGTSLTIQCQVDSQVTMMFWYRQQPGQSLTLIATANQGSEATYESGFVIDKFPISRPNLTFSTLTVSNMSPEDSSIYLCSVPGLAGGRREQETQYFGPGTRLLVL.

This clone was seen only a few times. The genes are TRBV20-1 and TRBJ2-1, with D uncertain. The germline V and J ends were trimmed by 6 bases and 7 bases, with 7 bases remaining between them. The CDR3 spans 10 residues. Germline V gene data show CDR1 as DFQATT and CDR2 as SNEGSKA (reference sequence). The CDR3 DNA reads TGCAGTGCGGAGAAGAATGAGCAGTTCTTC. It specifies CSAEKNEQFF.

The chain is built from TRBV13 and TRBJ2-5, with 9 bases identical to TRBD2. The DNA end lines up better with TRBJ2-7; the J call may be wrong. CDR3 length equals 16 residues. Looked up from germline, CDR1 is PRHDT and CDR2 is FYEKMQ (reference sequence). The CDR3 DNA reads TGTGCCAGCAGCCCCCGGGAGCGGGGGGTTTTATACGAGCAGTACTTC. It yields the protein CASSPRERGVLYEQYF.

The rearrangement uses TRBV7-2 and TRBJ2-3; perhaps TRBD2 as D (6 bases). Looked up from germline, CDR1 is SGHTA and CDR2 is FQGNSA. The CDR3 contains 15 residues. V was clipped by 7 bases and J by 0 bases, with 14 bases between them. The CDR3 region has the DNA TGTGCCAGCAACCTCCGGGGGACTAGCACAGATACGCAGTATTTT. Protein product: CASNLRGTSTDTQYF.

This clone was seen a few times. The gene calls are TRBV7-8 and TRBJ2-3; D remains ambiguous. The V end was cut by 2 bases, the J end by 5 bases, with 5 bases between. Germline CDR1 and CDR2: SGHVS and FQNEAQ. The CDR3 is 12 residues long. DNA of the CDR3: TGTGCCAGCAGCTTATCCCAAGATACGCAGTATTTT. Translated, it gives CASSLSQDTQYF.

The rearrangement joins TRBV7-3 to TRBJ2-5; 7 positions match TRBD1. J lost 4 bases, V lost 5 bases, and 7 bases had no gene match. CDR1 SGHTA and CDR2 FQGTGA come from the germline V gene. This CDR3 contains 14 residues. Here the CDR3 DNA reads TGTGCCAGCAGCCAAGGTTCAGGGGGAGAGACCCAGTACTTC. Protein sequence: CASSQGSGGETQYF.

With respect to this clone: Other DNA sequences from this sample encode an identical CDR3 as well. This chain links TRBV2 with TRBJ2-5; TRBD1 matches 8 bases. Germline V lookup: CDR1 SNHLY, CDR2 FYNNEI. V dropped 2 bases and J dropped 5; count of bases not matched to a gene: 4. This CDR3 spans 14 amino acids. The CDR3 loop is CASSEQGAGETQYF. In DNA form, the CDR3 reads TGTGCCAGCAGTGAACAGGGGGCAGGGGAGACCCAGTACTTC.

Written as DNA, the CDR3 is TGTGCCAGCAGTCCAGGGCGCCCCGGGGAGCTGTTTTTT. Amino acid sequence: CASSPGRPGELFF. The gene calls are TRBV28 and TRBJ2-2; a possible D gene is TRBD1 (5 bases). Trimming left V 5 bases short and J 6 bases short, with 10 bases between. The V gene's germline CDR1 is MDHEN and CDR2 SYDVKM. The CDR3 is made up of 13 amino acids.

The gene calls are TRBV5-6 and TRBJ1-2; TRBD1 is a possible D gene (5 bases). Looked up from germline, CDR1 is SGHDT and CDR2 is YYEEEE. The CDR3 length is 15 residues. V lost 2 bases and J 1 base, leaving 12 bases between the germline ends. The CDR3 coding sequence is TGTGCCAGCAGCTTTAGAACAGGTCTTAACTATGGCTACACCTTC. It codes for CASSFRTGLNYGYTF.

This clone was recorded a few times. The CDR3 loop is CASSVVRGAFLNTIYF. The CDR3 coding sequence is TGTGCCAGCAGCGTAGTGCGGGGGGCTTTCCTAAACACCATATATTTT. The gene calls are TRBV9 and TRBJ1-3; possible D gene TRBD1, 6 bases. The CDR3 consists of 16 residues. Germline CDR1 SGDLS, CDR2 YYNGEE. V was cut by 0 bases and J by 6 bases, with 16 bases left in between.

In this sample, this clone turned up a few times. The chain combines TRBV5-1 with TRBJ2-2, with 7 bases lining up with TRBD1. With V trimmed by 4 bases and J by 4 bases, 10 bases remained unmatched. Germline V CDR1 and CDR2: SGHRS, YFSETQ. The CDR3 loop spans 16 amino acids. The CDR3 coding sequence is TGCGCCAGCAGCGAGGAGACAGGGAGCGGCACCGGGGAGCTGTTTTTT. Translation: CASSEETGSGTGELFF. Based on the CDR3 plus reference TRBV5-1 and TRBJ2-2, the full variable domain is KAGVTQTPRYLIKTRGQQVTLSCSPISGHRSVSWYQQTPGQGLQFLFEYFSETQRNKGNFPGRFSGRQFSNSRSEMNVSTLELGDSALYLCASSEETGSGTGELFFGEGSRLTVL.

This chain links TRBV27 with TRBJ2-2; D may be TRBD1 (6 bases). Germline CDR1 MNHEY, CDR2 SMNVEV (reference sequence). Trimming removed 6 bases at V and 4 bases at J, with 12 bases between. This CDR3 spans 14 amino acids. This chain's CDR3 is CASRKGHLTGELFF. The CDR3 bases are TGTGCCAGCAGGAAGGGACACCTCACCGGGGAGCTGTTTTTT.

The chain joins TRBV21-1 to TRBJ2-3; TRBD2 was called by the table and not checked on the DNA. TRBV21-1 is a listed pseudogene. The CDR3 has 17 amino acids. CDR3 amino acids: CASSKARMRGSTDTQYF. CDR3 DNA: TGTGCCAGCAGCAAAGCGCGGATGCGGGGGAGCACAGATACGCAGTATTTT.

The sample holds a few counts of this clone. Different DNA sequences within this sample yield the same CDR3. The genes are TRBV7-9 and TRBJ2-2, with a tentative D call TRBD1 (6 bases). Trimming left V 2 bases short and J 4 bases short, with 11 bases between. Germline assignment: CDR1 SEHNR and CDR2 FQNEAQ (reference sequence). The CDR3 totals 15 residues. CDR3 amino acids: CASSLPTGSTGELFF. CDR3 bases: TGTGCCAGCAGCTTACCGACAGGAAGCACCGGGGAGCTGTTTTTT. Based on the CDR3 plus reference TRBV7-9 and TRBJ2-2, the full variable domain is DTGVSQNPRHKITKRGQNVTFRCDPISEHNRLYWYRQTLGQGPEFLTYFQNEAQLEKSRLLSDRFSAERPKGSFSTLEIQRTEQGDSAMYLCASSLPTGSTGELFFGEGSRLTVL.

The chain couples TRBV7-2 to TRBJ2-7; D is undetermined. V lost 5 bases to trimming and J lost 10 bases, with 12 bases between them. The CDR3 length is 11 residues. Germline V gives CDR1 SGHTA, CDR2 FQGNSA. CDR3 nucleotides: TGTGCCAGCAGCCCCGGGCCTGCACAGTACTTC. This translates into CASSPGPAQYF.

The chain recombines TRBV5-1 with TRBJ2-5, with TRBD2 identical over 15 bases. J was trimmed by 11 bases and V by 3 bases; bases with no gene match: 11. Germline V CDR1 and CDR2: SGHRS, YFSETQ. CDR3 length: 16 amino acids. CDR3: CASSSGTSGGRREQYF. The CDR3 DNA follows: TGCGCCAGCAGCTCTGGGACTAGCGGGGGGCGGAGAGAGCAGTACTTC.

V and J are TRBV6-5 and TRBJ1-2; D gene unclear. The CDR3 runs to 14 residues. Germline CDR1 MNHEY, CDR2 SVGAGI. V gave up 5 bases and J gave up 4 bases, with 14 bases separating them. The CDR3 sequence: CASSTLLGGYGYTF. The CDR3 bases are TGTGCCAGCAGTACCCTTCTGGGAGGCTATGGCTACACCTTC.

CDR3: CASSHSTEDEQFF. Here the CDR3 DNA reads TGCGCCAGCAGCCACTCTACAGAGGATGAGCAGTTCTTC. The chain carries TRBV4-3 and TRBJ2-1, with unresolved D. The ends were cut back, 3 bases at V and 8 bases at J, with 11 bases in the middle. The CDR3 runs to 13 residues. Germline V CDR1 and CDR2: LGHNA, YSLEER.

This chain joins TRBV4-2 and TRBJ2-3; no clear D gene. The V gene lost 1 base and the J gene lost 0 bases, with 8 bases spanning the gap. CDR3 length: 15 residues. Germline CDR1 is LGHNA and CDR2 is YNFKEQ. The CDR3 loop is CASSQARQSTDTQYF. CDR3 nucleotides: TGTGCCAGCAGCCAAGCTCGGCAGAGCACAGATACGCAGTATTTT.

This clone has only a few counts. The V gene is TRBV29-1, the J gene TRBJ2-2, with D possibly being TRBD1 (5 bases). The length of the CDR3 is 14 residues. Germline lookup yields CDR1 SQVTM and CDR2 ANQGSEA. The V and J ends lost 7 bases and 4 bases respectively, with 16 bases between them. For the CDR3, the DNA is TGCAGCGCCAAACAGGAGTCCCGCACCGGGGAGCTGTTTTTT. It codes for CSAKQESRTGELFF.

This rearrangement joins TRBV7-9 to TRBJ1-6; D is ambiguous. The length of the CDR3 is 15 residues. Trimming left V 0 bases short and J 10 bases short, with 13 bases between. Germline-derived CDR1 and CDR2 are SEHNR and FQNEAQ (reference sequence). CDR3 sequence reads: CASSLALDPISPLHF. CDR3 DNA: TGTGCCAGCAGCTTAGCGCTCGACCCAATCTCACCCCTCCACTTT.

The chain couples TRBV29-1 to TRBJ2-3; no clear D. V lost 6 bases, J lost 0 bases, and 19 bases lay in between. This CDR3 spans 16 amino acids. Germline CDR1 reads SQVTM; CDR2 reads ANQGSEA. CDR3 DNA: TGCAGCGTAGCTAATAGACGCTGGAGAAGCACAGATACGCAGTATTTT. Encoded protein: CSVANRRWRSTDTQYF.

The V call is TRBV5-4, the J call TRBJ2-1; D perhaps matches TRBD1 (6 bases). With 4 bases removed from V and 6 bases from J, the gap between germline ends came to 17 bases. CDR1 is SGHNT, CDR2 YYREEE, per germline (reference sequence). This CDR3 comprises 15 residues. The CDR3 loop reads CASSATSRGANEQFF. As DNA, the CDR3 is TGTGCCAGCAGCGCCACGTCCAGGGGAGCCAATGAGCAGTTCTTC. The variable domain in full, completed from reference TRBV5-4 and TRBJ2-1, reads ETGVTQSPTHLIKTRGQQVTLRCSSQSGHNTVSWYQQALGQGPQFIFQYYREEENGRGNFPPRFSGLQFPNYSSELNVNALELDDSALYLCASSATSRGANEQFFGPGTRLTVL.

This clone was detected a few times. The rearrangement links TRBV25-1 to TRBJ2-1; 8 bases are shared with TRBD1. Germline loops: CDR1 MGHDK, CDR2 SYGVNS. The CDR3 has 16 residues. With 3 bases clipped from V and 4 bases from J, the junction kept 8 bases outside the gene matches. The CDR3 coding sequence is TGTGCCAGCAGTGATGCCGGGACAGGACATTACAATGAGCAGTTCTTC. Protein sequence: CASSDAGTGHYNEQFF. Supplemented by reference TRBV25-1 and TRBJ2-1, the full variable domain reads EADIYQTPRYLVIGTGKKITLECSQTMGHDKMYWYQQDPGMELHLIHYSYGVNSTEKGDLSSESTVSRIRTEHFPLTLESARPSHTSQYLCASSDAGTGHYNEQFFGPGTRLTVL.